What follows are 2 T cell receptor beta chains derived from one specimen sequenced in a study of OX40 agonist ivuxolimab in advanced cancers. This table comes from immunoSEQ multiplex PCR, and its TCRdb copy is limited to in-frame clones, with some not included. The table lists 70,000 or so clones, just over 90% of them singletons. Specimen: CD4+ or CD8+ T cells sorted from blood, collected in a trial of the OX40 agonist ivuxolimab. These receptors were obtained from an adult with an advanced solid tumor such as melanoma, head and neck, liver or kidney cancer.

The chain has TRBV5-6 and TRBJ2-1, with D unresolved. V was trimmed by 3 bases and J by 0 bases, leaving 7 bases between them. The CDR3 loop spans 14 amino acids. Germline lookup yields CDR1 SGHDT and CDR2 YYEEEE. The CDR3 loop is CASSSTGSYNEQFF. The CDR3 DNA reads as TGTGCCAGCAGCTCCACTGGCTCCTACAATGAGCAGTTCTTC.

The table lists this clone with a few counts. The chain recombines TRBV29-1 with TRBJ2-2; D gene uncertain. V gave up 4 bases and J gave up 4 bases, with 10 bases separating them. The CDR3 totals 13 residues. Germline V gives CDR1 SQVTM, CDR2 ANQGSEA. CDR3 DNA: TGCAGCGTTGCTGGTATTGGCACCGGGGAGCTGTTTTTT. It translates to CSVAGIGTGELFF.